These 32 T cell receptor beta chains were all obtained from the same sample, sequenced in a study of CXCR3-negative and CXCR3-positive naive CD8 T cells. Study-wide findings and caveats: Naive cells that were CXCR3-positive had more hydrophobic TRB CDR3s (compared with CXCR3-negative naive cells).

Each TRB cDNA library was prepared by 5' RACE (with UMI labels). With the 5' RACE reads reprocessed, TCRdb shows one record per CDR3 protein and no DNA. The clone table shows 140,000 to 150,000 distinct CDR3 sequences, with the ten largest holding roughly 0.27%. No antigen has been identified for these receptors. The source material was naive CXCR3+ CD8+ T cells from blood. Specified subset: CD45RO-CCR7+CD27+CD95- naive CD8+ T cells expressing CXCR3 (TNR3+). The receptor set was obtained from a human donor in good health. Some clones in this sample may be carry-over from other donors' samples.

The rearrangement links TRBV6-4 to TRBJ2-1; lacking DNA, the TRBD1 call made by TCRdb goes unchecked. CDR1 is MRHNA, CDR2 SNTAGT, per germline. CDR3 length: 14 residues. This CDR3 is CASSDSTGGNEQFF.

This chain links TRBV7-9 with TRBJ1-2; TCRdb returns TRBD1, unconfirmable since there is no DNA. Germline values: CDR1 SEHNR, CDR2 FQNEAQ (reference sequence). The CDR3 contains 16 residues. This chain's CDR3 is CASSSSQDTATYGYTF. Combining the CDR3 with reference TRBV7-9 and TRBJ1-2 gives the whole variable domain DTGVSQNPRHKITKRGQNVTFRCDPISEHNRLYWYRQTLGQGPEFLTYFQNEAQLEKSRLLSDRFSAERPKGSFSTLEIQRTEQGDSAMYLCASSSSQDTATYGYTFGSGTRLTVV.

The V gene is TRBV5-1, the J gene TRBJ1-3. CDR3 size: 15 residues. Germline V gene data show CDR1 as SGHRS and CDR2 as YFSETQ. The CDR3 region is CASSLEGISGNTIYF.

The chain employs TRBV23-1 and TRBJ2-7; without DNA, the TCRdb call of TRBD1 cannot be checked. TRBV23-1 qualifies as an ORF whose function is uncertain. The CDR3 has 17 residues. The CDR3 loop reads CASSQLVPRGPSYEQYF.

The gene calls are TRBV27 and TRBJ1-4; there is no DNA to check the TCRdb D call of TRBD1. From germline, CDR1 is MNHEY and CDR2 SMNVEV (reference sequence). CDR3 length: 14 amino acids. The CDR3 reads CASRNTGGEEKLFF.

The chain recombines TRBV12-3 or TRBV12-4 with TRBJ2-5; TCRdb picks TRBD2, but there is no DNA to check that call. This CDR3 has 15 residues. This CDR3 is CASTRAGGFQETQYF.

The chain is built from TRBV12-3 or TRBV12-4 and TRBJ2-3; TCRdb selects TRBD2, and the lack of DNA leaves this call unchecked. There are 16 residues in the CDR3. The CDR3 here is CASETSRGDPTDTQYF.

This rearrangement joins TRBV2 to TRBJ2-7; TCRdb gives TRBD2 as the D gene, but with no DNA this cannot be confirmed. The CDR3 runs to 14 residues. Germline V CDR1 and CDR2: SNHLY, FYNNEI. The CDR3 sequence: CASRAGTSNHEQYF. Based on the CDR3 plus reference TRBV2 and TRBJ2-7, the full variable domain is EPEVTQTPSHQVTQMGQEVILRCVPISNHLYFYWYRQILGQKVEFLVSFYNNEISEKSEIFDDQFSVERPDGSNFTLKIRSTKLEDSAMYFCASRAGTSNHEQYFGPGTRLTVT.

The V and J genes are TRBV30 and TRBJ2-1; there is no DNA to check the TCRdb D call of TRBD2. The germline gives CDR1 GTSNPN, CDR2 SVGIG (reference sequence). This CDR3 has 13 residues. CDR3 in amino acids: CAWSGLAESEQFF.

The rearrangement uses TRBV5-1 and TRBJ2-1. From germline, CDR1 is SGHRS and CDR2 YFSETQ. CDR3 size: 13 residues. The CDR3 reads CASSLDQPNEQFF. The full variable domain, rest sourced from reference TRBV5-1 and TRBJ2-1, is KAGVTQTPRYLIKTRGQQVTLSCSPISGHRSVSWYQQTPGQGLQFLFEYFSETQRNKGNFPGRFSGRQFSNSRSEMNVSTLELGDSALYLCASSLDQPNEQFFGPGTRLTVL.

The V gene is TRBV6-6, the J gene TRBJ2-1; TCRdb returns TRBD2, unconfirmable since there is no DNA. Germline V lookup: CDR1 MNHNY, CDR2 SVGAGI (reference sequence). The length of the CDR3 is 16 residues. The CDR3 here is CASSLGPSGATNGQFF.

V gene TRBV10-3 combines with J gene TRBJ1-1; TCRdb returns TRBD1, unconfirmable since there is no DNA. Looked up from germline, CDR1 is ENHRY and CDR2 is SYGVKD. The CDR3 has 16 residues. CDR3 in amino acids: CAISGYGTATNTEAFF.

This chain connects TRBV6-1 to TRBJ2-5. This CDR3 region has 12 residues. Germline CDR1 and CDR2: MNHNS and SASEGT. The CDR3 here is CASGFRQETQYF.

This rearrangement joins TRBV4-3 to TRBJ1-3; as DNA is missing, the TRBD1 call by TCRdb cannot be tested. The germline V gene encodes CDR1 LGHNA and CDR2 YSLEER. CDR3 length: 15 amino acids. The chain's CDR3 is CASSQDRTIGNTIYF.

The chain joins TRBV20-1 to TRBJ2-1; there is no DNA to check the TCRdb D call of TRBD1. Germline CDR1 and CDR2: DFQATT and SNEGSKA (reference sequence). CDR3 length: 18 residues. The CDR3 protein is CSAQNLEPRRDGYNEQFF.

V usage is TRBV29-1 and J usage is TRBJ2-4; the TRBD2 assignment by TCRdb is unverifiable without DNA. This CDR3 has 16 residues. Germline V gene sequence: CDR1 SQVTM, CDR2 ANQGSEA. The CDR3: CSVVPTGERDKNIQYF.

The V gene is TRBV29-1, the J gene TRBJ2-7; lacking DNA, the TRBD1 call made by TCRdb goes unchecked. CDR1 and CDR2 from the germline V gene are SQVTM and ANQGSEA. The CDR3 spans 14 residues. The CDR3 region is CSARDRGFSYEQYF.

The chain is built from TRBV15 and TRBJ2-3. This CDR3 is 11 amino acids long. Germline-derived CDR1 and CDR2 are LNHNV and YYDKDF (reference sequence). This CDR3 reads CATSKVDTQYF.

V is TRBV7-9 and J is TRBJ2-2; TCRdb reports TRBD1, a call that lacks DNA to check it against. Per germline, CDR1 SEHNR and CDR2 FQNEAQ (reference sequence). The CDR3 is made up of 16 amino acids. This chain's CDR3 is CASSFVGEVYTGELFF.

The chain links TRBV7-2 to TRBJ2-7. Germline CDR1 and CDR2: SGHTA and FQGNSA. This CDR3 region has 13 residues. The CDR3 loop reads CASSLGVGYEQYF.

The chain combines TRBV29-1 with TRBJ2-1; TCRdb proposes TRBD1, but this gene call is untestable without DNA. The germline CDR1 and CDR2 sequences are SQVTM and ANQGSEA. The CDR3 is made up of 13 amino acids. The CDR3: CSVTLIPGQDQFF.

The rearrangement uses TRBV5-6 and TRBJ2-7; TCRdb gives TRBD2 as the D gene, but with no DNA this cannot be confirmed. The CDR3 consists of 18 residues. Germline CDR1 SGHDT, CDR2 YYEEEE. The CDR3: CASSRGLAGVTTSYEQYF.

This chain joins TRBV10-3 and TRBJ2-7. This CDR3 contains 13 residues. CDR1 is ENHRY and CDR2 is SYGVKD in the germline V gene. The CDR3 loop reads CAISESTGNEQYF.

CDR3 loop: CASSMVGTTDTQYF. The rearrangement links TRBV25-1 to TRBJ2-3. CDR3 length equals 14 residues. Germline values: CDR1 MGHDK, CDR2 SYGVNS.

The V gene is TRBV10-3, the J gene TRBJ2-1; no DNA is available, so the TRBD1 call from TCRdb remains unchecked. There are 13 residues in the CDR3. Germline CDR1 and CDR2: ENHRY and SYGVKD. This chain's CDR3 is CAILDRAGNEQFF.

The rearrangement links TRBV27 to TRBJ2-7; TCRdb picks TRBD1, but there is no DNA to check that call. Germline CDR1 reads MNHEY; CDR2 reads SMNVEV (reference sequence). CDR3 size: 14 residues. CDR3 residues: CASRPLDSIYEQYF.

This sequence joins TRBV5-1 and TRBJ1-1; there is no DNA to check the TCRdb D call of TRBD1. Germline V gene sequence: CDR1 SGHRS, CDR2 YFSETQ. The CDR3 covers 14 residues. CDR3 region: CASSIDRWNTEAFF.

The CDR3 sequence: CASSFGEMNTEAFF. The V gene is TRBV6-2 or TRBV6-3, the J gene TRBJ1-1. This CDR3 contains 14 residues. CDR1 is MNHEY, CDR2 SVGEGT, per germline.

J is TRBJ2-5 and V is TRBV4-3. The CDR3 loop spans 15 amino acids. Germline CDR1 and CDR2: LGHNA and YSLEER. This chain's CDR3 is CASSQDLGLQETQYF.

The chain recombines TRBV7-3 with TRBJ2-7. In germline, CDR1 is SGHTA, CDR2 FQGTGA. The CDR3 is made up of 13 amino acids. The CDR3: CASRSGTSYEQYF.

The chain joins TRBV7-9 to TRBJ2-5; TCRdb outputs TRBD2, but without DNA this stays unchecked. The CDR3 sequence is 13 residues long. From germline, CDR1 is SEHNR and CDR2 FQNEAQ (reference sequence). The CDR3 here is CASSHLVGETQYF.

This sequence joins TRBV6-6 and TRBJ1-6. The germline V gene encodes CDR1 MNHNY and CDR2 SVGAGI (reference sequence). The CDR3 sequence is 14 residues long. This CDR3 reads CASTPVTGGAPLHF.